This entry lists 26 T cell receptor beta chains sequenced from one sample in a study of blood T cell repertoires in COVID-19. Sequenced by immunoSEQ multiplex PCR; TCRdb stores in-frame clones only, minus some. The sample has some 270,000 clones, 85% seen once. The sequencing input was PBMCs or T cells enriched from blood (not recorded which). The receptor source for this set is a woman aged 45-60 years with acute COVID-19.

This clone was observed a handful of times. The J gene is TRBJ2-5, the V gene TRBV4-1, with 9 bases that match TRBD1. This CDR3 has 16 amino acids. After removal of 1 base from V and 4 bases from J, the junction contained 7 bases not matched to a gene. In germline, CDR1 is MGHRA, CDR2 YSYEKL. CDR3 sequence: CASSQAYRDRAETQYF. DNA of the CDR3: TGCGCCAGCAGCCAAGCCTACCGGGACAGGGCAGAGACCCAGTACTTC.

The chain employs TRBV15 and TRBJ1-4, with D unclear. V was cut by 3 bases and J by 5 bases, with 13 bases left in between. Per germline, CDR1 LNHNV and CDR2 YYDKDF (reference sequence). The CDR3 extends over 15 amino acids. DNA of the CDR3: TGTGCCACCAGCAGGGGAGGCAGTACAAATGAAAAACTGTTTTTT. It codes for CATSRGGSTNEKLFF.

This sequence joins TRBV11-3 and TRBJ2-2, with D unclear. The V gene lost 2 bases and the J gene lost 1 base, with 5 bases spanning the gap. Germline V gene lookup returns CDR1 SGHNT and CDR2 YENEEA. The length of the CDR3 is 14 residues. CDR3 in DNA: TGTGCCAGCAGCTTATCACAGAACACCGGGGAGCTGTTTTTT. It is translated as CASSLSQNTGELFF.

In DNA form, the CDR3 reads TGCGCCAGCAGCCGCTACCAGGGTATCAACACTGAAGCTTTCTTT. It codes for CASSRYQGINTEAFF. The rearrangement joins TRBV4-1 to TRBJ1-1, with a weak D call TRBD1 (5 bases). This CDR3 has 15 amino acids. CDR1 and CDR2 from the germline V gene are MGHRA and YSYEKL. V lost 4 bases to trimming and J lost 2 bases, with 14 bases between them.

The rearrangement links TRBV19 to TRBJ2-1; 11 bases match TRBD2. Trimming took 2 bases from V and 8 from J; bases not matched to a gene: 5. The CDR3 covers 15 residues. The germline CDR1 and CDR2 sequences are LNHDA and SQIVND (reference sequence). In nucleotides, the CDR3 is TGTGCCAGTAGTATAATGACTAGCGGGGCGGATGAGCAGTTCTTC. Translating gives CASSIMTSGADEQFF.

The rearrangement joins TRBV2 to TRBJ1-2, with 7 bases matching TRBD1. The CDR3 contains 13 residues. J was trimmed by 4 bases and V by 7 bases; bases with no gene match: 6. Germline V gives CDR1 SNHLY, CDR2 FYNNEI. The CDR3 is CASITGAGYGYTF. CDR3 bases: TGTGCCAGCATTACAGGGGCCGGCTATGGCTACACCTTC.

V is TRBV5-1 and J is TRBJ2-2; 10 positions match TRBD1. V dropped 4 bases and J dropped 5; count of bases not matched to a gene: 8. Germline V gives CDR1 SGHRS, CDR2 YFSETQ. This CDR3 contains 16 residues. Here the CDR3 DNA reads TGCGCCAGCAGCGATCCGGGACAGGGGTTAACCGGGGAGCTGTTTTTT. Protein product: CASSDPGQGLTGELFF. The variable domain in full, with the rest retrieved from reference TRBV5-1 and TRBJ2-2, is KAGVTQTPRYLIKTRGQQVTLSCSPISGHRSVSWYQQTPGQGLQFLFEYFSETQRNKGNFPGRFSGRQFSNSRSEMNVSTLELGDSALYLCASSDPGQGLTGELFFGEGSRLTVL.

The genes are TRBV6-5 and TRBJ1-6; 8 bases align to TRBD1. This CDR3 region has 14 residues. Germline V gene data show CDR1 as MNHEY and CDR2 as SVGAGI. Trimming cost V 6 bases and J 9 bases; bases outside gene matches: 7. The chain's CDR3 is CASSPGQGSSPLHF. In DNA, the CDR3 is TGTGCCAGCAGCCCCGGACAGGGATCTTCACCCCTCCACTTT.

The chain employs TRBV7-9 and TRBJ2-5; D possibly corresponds to TRBD1 (6 bases). Germline V gene data show CDR1 as SEHNR and CDR2 as FQNEAQ (reference sequence). CDR3 length: 15 amino acids. The V and J ends lost 1 base and 5 bases respectively, with 14 bases between them. The DNA for the CDR3 is TGTGCCAGCAGCTTAGGGGGCAGGGGTCGGGAGACCCAGTACTTC. Protein: CASSLGGRGRETQYF.

The table lists this clone with a count of one. This sequence joins TRBV7-3 and TRBJ2-3, with TRBD2 as a possible D gene (7 bases). V dropped 4 bases and J dropped 2 bases, with 10 bases sitting between them. The V gene's germline CDR1 is SGHTA and CDR2 FQGTGA. This CDR3 comprises 14 residues. CDR3 in amino acids: CASSYGGPTDTQYF. The DNA for the CDR3 is TGTGCCAGCAGCTACGGGGGGCCCACAGATACGCAGTATTTT.

The genes are TRBV30 and TRBJ1-2; D is unresolved. CDR1 and CDR2 from the germline V gene are GTSNPN and SVGIG (reference sequence). This CDR3 spans 15 amino acids. V dropped 0 bases and J dropped 4 bases, with 15 bases sitting between them. The CDR3, as DNA: TGTGCCTGGAGTGTACCCCACAGATCCACCTATGGCTACACCTTC. Translated, it gives CAWSVPHRSTYGYTF. The variable domain in full, with the rest retrieved from reference TRBV30 and TRBJ1-2, is SQTIHQWPATLVQPVGSPLSLECTVEGTSNPNLYWYRQAAGRGLQLLFYSVGIGQISSEVPQNLSASRPQDRQFILSSKKLLLSDSGFYLCAWSVPHRSTYGYTFGSGTRLTVV.

Details on this clone: The same CDR3 also results from other DNA sequences found in this sample. The chain uses TRBV6-5 and TRBJ1-6; D gene ambiguous. The germline V and J ends were trimmed by 0 bases and 7 bases, with 7 bases remaining between them. Germline CDR1 and CDR2: MNHEY and SVGAGI. There are 14 residues in the CDR3. This CDR3 reads CASSYSRGNSPLHF. The CDR3 nucleotides read TGTGCCAGCAGTTACTCGAGAGGCAATTCACCCCTCCACTTT.

The V and J genes are TRBV7-6 and TRBJ1-2; 7 nucleotides agree with TRBD1. Germline loops: CDR1 SGHVS, CDR2 FNYEAQ. The CDR3 has 13 residues. Germline trimming cut 5 bases from V and 4 bases from J; bases unmatched to any gene: 4. This CDR3 is CASSPGTVYGYTF. The CDR3 DNA reads TGTGCCAGCAGCCCCGGGACAGTCTATGGCTACACCTTC.

The chain uses TRBV12-3 or TRBV12-4 and TRBJ1-4; 8 bases fit TRBD1. This CDR3 is built from 12 residues. Unmatched junction bases numbered 5, after V lost 6 bases and J lost 11 bases. In nucleotides, the CDR3 is TGTGCCAGCAGACGACAGGGGAGGAAACTGTTTTTT. It specifies CASRRQGRKLFF.

CDR3 protein: CASNEGHLNTEAFF. The DNA for the CDR3 is TGTGCCAGCAACGAGGGACACCTTAACACTGAAGCTTTCTTT. This chain connects TRBV9 to TRBJ1-1; perhaps TRBD1 as D (6 bases). Looked up from germline, CDR1 is SGDLS and CDR2 is YYNGEE. Deletions cut 6 bases from V and 2 bases from J, with 14 bases between. CDR3 length equals 14 residues.

V is TRBV18 and J is TRBJ1-1, with D possibly TRBD1 on 5 matching bases. Trimming pared 3 bases from V and 1 base from J, leaving 18 bases between. The CDR3 spans 17 residues. The germline CDR1 and CDR2 sequences are KGHSH and LQKENI. This CDR3 reads CASSPRTVGGSNTEAFF. In DNA form, the CDR3 reads TGTGCCAGCTCACCTAGAACGGTCGGGGGATCGAACACTGAAGCTTTCTTT.

The rearrangement links TRBV6-5 to TRBJ1-2, with TRBD1 as a possible D gene (5 bases). CDR3 size: 11 residues. Germline assignment: CDR1 MNHEY and CDR2 SVGAGI. The V end was cut by 4 bases, the J end by 7 bases, with 7 bases between. Written as DNA, the CDR3 is TGTGCCAGCAGTTGGAGGGGTGGCTACACCTTC. This translates into CASSWRGGYTF.

V is TRBV6-6 and J is TRBJ2-2; 7 bases agree with TRBD2. This CDR3 is built from 15 residues. V shed 2 bases, J shed 2 bases, and the junction held 2 bases outside the gene matches. The germline CDR1 and CDR2 sequences are MNHNY and SVGAGI (reference sequence). Here the CDR3 reads CASSYETSNTGELFF. For the CDR3, the DNA is TGTGCCAGCAGTTACGAGACTAGCAACACCGGGGAGCTGTTTTTT.

This chain joins TRBV5-1 and TRBJ1-2; 7 bases map to TRBD1. CDR3 length: 13 amino acids. The V gene's germline CDR1 is SGHRS and CDR2 YFSETQ. Trimming removed 4 bases from V and 4 bases from J; junction bases left unmatched: 4. The CDR3 sequence is CASSEGQIYGYTF. The DNA for the CDR3 is TGCGCCAGCAGCGAGGGACAGATCTATGGCTACACCTTC.

V and J are TRBV7-8 and TRBJ1-2; D is undetermined. The germline V and J ends were trimmed by 2 bases and 2 bases, with 6 bases remaining between them. The CDR3 has 13 amino acids. CDR1 is SGHVS and CDR2 is FQNEAQ in the germline V gene. CDR3 loop: CASSLTVNYGYTF. For the CDR3, the DNA is TGTGCCAGCAGCTTAACAGTAAACTATGGCTACACCTTC.

This rearrangement joins TRBV20-1 to TRBJ2-1, with D possibly TRBD2 on 7 matching bases. V dropped 5 bases and J dropped 12 bases, with 14 bases sitting between them. The germline V gene has CDR1 DFQATT and CDR2 SNEGSKA (reference sequence). The CDR3 length is 11 residues. Here the CDR3 reads CSAAPGEGQFF. In nucleotides, the CDR3 is TGCAGTGCTGCACCAGGGGAGGGGCAGTTCTTC.

The chain carries TRBV2 and TRBJ1-4, with a tentative D call TRBD1 (6 bases). The length of the CDR3 is 15 residues. V lost 4 bases and J 7 bases, leaving 16 bases between the germline ends. Looked up from germline, CDR1 is SNHLY and CDR2 is FYNNEI. CDR3 region: CASSASGGAGEKLFF. CDR3 DNA sequence: TGTGCCAGCAGTGCGTCGGGGGGCGCGGGTGAAAAACTGTTTTTT.

The chain is built from TRBV30 and TRBJ1-2, with 8 nucleotides matching TRBD1. CDR1 GTSNPN and CDR2 SVGIG come from the germline V gene (reference sequence). CDR3 size: 15 residues. Trimming cost V 1 base and J 6 bases; bases outside gene matches: 10. The CDR3 loop reads CAWSAGRTGHNGYTF. In nucleotides, the CDR3 is TGTGCCTGGAGTGCGGGGAGGACAGGGCATAATGGCTACACCTTC.

The chain employs TRBV7-6 and TRBJ1-5; D not resolved. The CDR3 is 17 amino acids. Germline V gene data show CDR1 as SGHVS and CDR2 as FNYEAQ. V gave up 1 base and J gave up 6 bases, with 19 bases separating them. The CDR3: CASSLDHSGRAGQPQHF. CDR3 nucleotide sequence: TGTGCCAGCAGCTTAGACCATTCAGGAAGAGCTGGTCAGCCCCAGCATTTT. The variable domain in full, completed from reference TRBV7-6 and TRBJ1-5, reads GAGVSQSPRYKVTKRGQDVALRCDPISGHVSLYWYRQALGQGPEFLTYFNYEAQQDKSGLPNDRFSAERPEGSISTLTIQRTEQRDSAMYRCASSLDHSGRAGQPQHFGDGTRLSIL.

The J gene is TRBJ1-5, the V gene TRBV3-1 (or the pseudogene TRBV3-2); 7 positions match TRBD1. The CDR3 is made up of 15 amino acids. Germline assignment: CDR1 LGHDT and CDR2 YNNKEL (reference sequence). Trimming cost V 2 bases and J 3 bases; bases outside gene matches: 4. The CDR3 nucleotides are TGTGCCAGCAGCCAACTGACAGGGAACAATCAGCCCCAGCATTTT. Translation: CASSQLTGNNQPQHF.

The chain carries TRBV12-5 and TRBJ1-2, with D uncertain. V dropped 2 bases and J dropped 8 bases, with 15 bases sitting between them. Germline assignment: CDR1 LGHNT and CDR2 FRNRAP. There are 14 residues in the CDR3. The CDR3 sequence is CASGLRSEARGYTF. CDR3 nucleotides: TGTGCTAGTGGTTTGAGGTCGGAAGCTAGGGGCTACACCTTC.